The 4 T cell receptor beta chains given below trace back to one sample, sequenced in a study of OX40 agonist ivuxolimab in advanced cancers. Some clones are missing from TCRdb's copy, which holds only in-frame ones; the method was immunoSEQ multiplex PCR. The data show approximately 70,000 clones, 85% seen once. This specimen consisted of CD4+ or CD8+ T cells sorted from blood, obtained in a trial of the OX40 agonist ivuxolimab. These receptors originate from an adult with an advanced solid tumor such as melanoma, head and neck, liver or kidney cancer.

This clone was seen a single time. The V call is TRBV25-1, the J call TRBJ1-3, with D perhaps matching TRBD1 (6 bases). The CDR3 has 15 residues. Trimming took off 4 bases at V and 0 bases at J, with 10 bases between the two ends. Germline CDR1 reads MGHDK; CDR2 reads SYGVNS. CDR3 protein: CASSVTGNSGNTIYF. CDR3 coding DNA: TGTGCCAGCAGTGTCACAGGGAACTCTGGAAACACCATATATTTT. The whole variable domain, remainder taken from reference TRBV25-1 and TRBJ1-3, is EADIYQTPRYLVIGTGKKITLECSQTMGHDKMYWYQQDPGMELHLIHYSYGVNSTEKGDLSSESTVSRIRTEHFPLTLESARPSHTSQYLCASSVTGNSGNTIYFGEGSWLTVV.

The chain is built from TRBV5-1 and TRBJ2-5, with TRBD2 matching 9 bases. The CDR3 has 16 residues. Losses at the gene ends were 2 bases for V and 1 base for J; bases not matched to a gene: 6. Per germline, CDR1 SGHRS and CDR2 YFSETQ. The CDR3 sequence: CASSFGTSTTQETQYF. The CDR3 nucleotides read TGCGCCAGCAGCTTCGGGACTAGCACAACCCAAGAGACCCAGTACTTC.

The CDR3 loop reads CASSFGGPTEAFF. The CDR3, as DNA: TGTGCCAGCAGCTTTGGGGGCCCCACTGAAGCTTTCTTT. The genes are TRBV5-4 and TRBJ1-1, with TRBD1 as a possible D gene (6 bases). CDR3 length: 13 amino acids. Deletions cut 2 bases from V and 4 bases from J, with 9 bases between. Germline loops: CDR1 SGHNT, CDR2 YYREEE (reference sequence).

The chain combines TRBV28 with TRBJ2-7, with D possibly being TRBD1 (5 bases). V lost 5 bases, J lost 2 bases, and 10 bases lay in between. The CDR3 totals 13 residues. Looked up from germline, CDR1 is MDHEN and CDR2 is SYDVKM. The CDR3 here is CASSPGHAYEQYF. The CDR3 bases are TGTGCCAGCAGTCCCGGACATGCCTACGAGCAGTACTTC. The whole variable domain, remainder taken from reference TRBV28 and TRBJ2-7, is DVKVTQSSRYLVKRTGEKVFLECVQDMDHENMFWYRQDPGLGLRLIYFSYDVKMKEKGDIPEGYSVSREKKERFSLILESASTNQTSMYLCASSPGHAYEQYFGPGTRLTVT.